These T cell receptor beta chains were read from a single sample in a study of blood T cell repertoires in COVID-19. Sequencing used immunoSEQ multiplex PCR; TCRdb keeps in-frame clones, though not all of them. Among over 90,000 clones listed, 80% to 95% were seen once. Sequenced material: peripheral blood. The receptors stem from a man aged 18-30 years with acute or convalescent COVID-19. The CDR3 runs from the conserved cysteine through the conserved F or W. A D gene is named only where the DNA matches it firmly.

D gene,J gene,V gene,CDR3 protein,CDR3 DNA
.,TRBJ2-3,TRBV29-1,CSARLGTDTQYF,TGCAGCGCGAGACTAGGCACAGATACGCAGTATTTT
.,TRBJ1-2,TRBV25-1,CASSDLSDGGVFGYTF,TGTGCCAGCAGTGATCTCTCGGACGGGGGGGTTTTTGGCTACACCTTC
TRBD1,TRBJ2-1,TRBV6-1,CASSEAEVGTGTNEQFF,TGTGCCAGCAGTGAAGCCGAGGTTGGGACAGGGACTAATGAGCAGTTCTTC
TRBD1,TRBJ2-1,TRBV7-9,CASSPRTGGASWNEQFF,TGTGCCAGCAGCCCCCGGACAGGGGGCGCGTCTTGGAATGAGCAGTTCTTC
.,TRBJ2-3,TRBV5-1,CASSLHYSTDTQYF,TGCGCCAGCAGCTTACACTACAGCACAGATACGCAGTATTTT
TRBD2,TRBJ2-1,TRBV5-1,CASRELAGGPDNEQFF,TGCGCCAGCAGAGAGCTAGCGGGAGGGCCTGACAATGAGCAGTTCTTC
.,TRBJ2-2,TRBV24-1,CATEGLGTLNTGELFF,TGTGCCACGGAGGGGTTGGGTACATTGAACACCGGGGAGCTGTTTTTT
.,TRBJ1-3,TRBV5-1,CASSSQGTTGNTIYF,TGCGCCAGCAGCTCCCAGGGGACGACTGGAAACACCATATATTTT
.,TRBJ2-7,TRBV4-1,CASSDPRKGIAYEQYF,TGCGCCAGCAGCGACCCCCGCAAGGGGATTGCCTACGAGCAGTACTTC
TRBD1,TRBJ1-6,TRBV5-1,CASSLAGQGYSPLHF,TGCGCCAGCAGCTTGGCCGGACAGGGCTATTCACCCCTCCACTTT
TRBD1,TRBJ1-4,TRBV6-5,CASSRDRGEKLFF,TGTGCCAGCAGTCGGGACAGGGGTGAAAAACTGTTTTTT
.,TRBJ1-2,TRBV5-5,CASSLSQDYGYTF,TGTGCCAGCAGCTTGTCACAAGACTATGGCTACACCTTC
.,TRBJ1-1,TRBV6-8,CAGGRGPTMNTEAFF,TGTGCCGGTGGCAGGGGCCCAACTATGAACACTGAAGCTTTCTTT
TRBD1,TRBJ1-2,TRBV6-5,CASRRTGSDYGYTF,TGTGCCAGCAGACGGACAGGGAGTGACTATGGCTACACCTTC
.,TRBJ2-7,TRBV14,CASSQGDSYSYEQYF,TGTGCCAGCAGCCAAGGTGACAGCTACTCCTACGAGCAGTACTTC
TRBD1,TRBJ1-1,TRBV29-1,CSVKEGTGFRYTEAFF,TGCAGCGTTAAAGAAGGGACAGGGTTTCGGTACACTGAAGCTTTCTTT
.,TRBJ2-2,TRBV10-1,CASSESRGRRAGELFF,TGCGCCAGCAGTGAGTCAAGGGGGAGAAGGGCCGGGGAGCTGTTTTTT
TRBD1,TRBJ1-2,TRBV6-6,CASSPTGGGYGYTF,TGTGCCAGCAGTCCGACAGGGGGAGGCTATGGCTACACCTTC
TRBD1,TRBJ1-1,TRBV6-5,CASGGTGGDRTEAFF,TGTGCCAGCGGAGGGACAGGGGGCGATCGGACTGAAGCTTTCTTT
.,TRBJ2-3,TRBV11-3,CASSSGLTTPDTQYF,TGTGCCAGCAGCTCCGGACTAACTACCCCAGATACGCAGTATTTT